The clone carrying this T cell receptor beta chain was seen only once. Antigen specificity is unknown. This entry comes from a study of shared clonotypes between healthy human individuals. The wider study: A donor's plate count was three for CD4 naive and three for CD4 memory; CD8 naive had two and CD8 memory one.

It was CD45RO-negative cells, positively selected for CCR7, that made up naive CD8 cells, with terminally differentiated effector memory CD45RA+ cells excluded. Study conclusions and caveats: Some naive CD4 clonotypes, 4% to 6%, turned up in common across a handful of donors.

Replicate PCRs for sorted subsets used around 200 ng DNA; this equaled tens of thousands of T cell genomes. TCRdb keeps only in-frame clones here, not all; method: immunoSEQ multiplex PCR. The table includes roughly 1,800,000 clones, about 95% detected once. CDR1 MNHNY and CDR2 SVGAGI come from the germline V gene (reference sequence). V was trimmed by 2 bases and J by 7 bases, leaving 12 bases between them. CDR3 length: 13 amino acids. The rearrangement uses TRBV6-6 and TRBJ2-7; no definite D call. The sample was naive CD8+ T cells sorted from blood. The origin of this receptor is a man between 18 and 35 years old in good health. The CDR3 sequence: CASSYGQAVEQYF. The CDR3 DNA sequence: TGTGCCAGCAGTTACGGCCAGGCGGTTGAGCAGTACTTC.